The TCR beta chain described here comes from a study of blood T cell repertoires in COVID-19. The method was immunoSEQ multiplex PCR; TCRdb's version includes in-frame clones alone and lacks a portion of them. The repertoire holds 150,000 to 200,000 clones, about 88% seen once, with roughly 7% in the top ten. Per the germline V gene, CDR1 is SGHTA and CDR2 is FQGNSA. The V and J ends lost 1 base and 0 bases, in that order; junction bases with no gene match: 2. This CDR3 contains 15 residues. This chain connects TRBV7-2 to TRBJ2-7; 8 bases map to TRBD1. This clonotype was obtained from a woman of 80 years or more in a cohort sampled during active or convalescent COVID-19. Sequencing was carried out using peripheral blood. In DNA, the CDR3 is TGTGCCAGCAGCTTAGGACAGGGGAGCTCCTACGAGCAGTACTTC. Translation: CASSLGQGSSYEQYF.